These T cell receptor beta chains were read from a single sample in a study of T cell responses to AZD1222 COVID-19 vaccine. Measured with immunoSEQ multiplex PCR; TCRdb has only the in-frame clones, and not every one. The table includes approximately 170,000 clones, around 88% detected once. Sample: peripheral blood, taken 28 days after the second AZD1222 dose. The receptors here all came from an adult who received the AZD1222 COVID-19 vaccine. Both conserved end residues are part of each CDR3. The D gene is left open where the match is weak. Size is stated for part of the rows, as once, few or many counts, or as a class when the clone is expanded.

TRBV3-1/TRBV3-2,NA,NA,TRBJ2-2,CVVRVSTGELFF
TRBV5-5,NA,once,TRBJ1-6,CASSLVQTNSPLHF
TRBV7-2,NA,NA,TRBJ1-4,CASSLVGFGENEKLFF
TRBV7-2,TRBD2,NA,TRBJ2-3,CASSLAVAGGSGVGTQYF
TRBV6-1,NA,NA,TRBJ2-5,CASSEIGETQYF
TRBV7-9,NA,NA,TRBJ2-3,CASSLQEEDTQYF
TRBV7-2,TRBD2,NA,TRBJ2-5,CASSPGTSGGPQYF
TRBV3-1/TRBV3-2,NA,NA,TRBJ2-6,CASSQESGANVLTF
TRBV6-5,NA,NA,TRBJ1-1,CASRPEGGRATEAFF
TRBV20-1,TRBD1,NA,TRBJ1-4,CSASPGTANEKLFF
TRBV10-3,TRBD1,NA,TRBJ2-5,CAISGTGGWETQYF
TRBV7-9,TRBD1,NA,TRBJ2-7,CASSPTGSEQYF
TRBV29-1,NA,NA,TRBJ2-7,CSVGGAGDTYEQYF
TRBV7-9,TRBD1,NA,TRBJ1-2,CASSNTRQGFNYGYTF
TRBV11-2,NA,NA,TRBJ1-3,CASSSIKRTRWDSGNTIYF
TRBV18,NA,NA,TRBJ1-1,CASSGQLNTEAFF
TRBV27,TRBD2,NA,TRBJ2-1,CASGTNLNNEQFF
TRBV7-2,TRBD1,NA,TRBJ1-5,CASSSGQGPGQPQHF
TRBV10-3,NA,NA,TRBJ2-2,CAISEYRNTGELFF
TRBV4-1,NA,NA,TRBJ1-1,CASSQDRVPSGTEAFF
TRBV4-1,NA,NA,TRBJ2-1,CASSQYNEQFF
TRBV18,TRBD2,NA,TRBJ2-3,CASSRLAGETDTQYF
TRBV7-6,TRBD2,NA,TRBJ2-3,CASSLEAWTSGHTQYF
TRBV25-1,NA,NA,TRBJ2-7,CASSLQGSAYEQYF
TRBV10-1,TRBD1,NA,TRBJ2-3,CASRQGQGRTDTQYF
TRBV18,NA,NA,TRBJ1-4,CASSPGSQGAREKLFF
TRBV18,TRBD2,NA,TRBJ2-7,CASSLLAGGLYEQYF
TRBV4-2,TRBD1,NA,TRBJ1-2,CASSPTTGNGYTF
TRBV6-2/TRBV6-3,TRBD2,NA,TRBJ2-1,CASSYSGVSDEQFF
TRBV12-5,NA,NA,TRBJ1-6,CASGLYNPSITLHF
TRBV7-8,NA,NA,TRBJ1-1,CASSLDWTDHFRTEAFF
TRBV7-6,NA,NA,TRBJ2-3,CASSLVGVTDTQYF
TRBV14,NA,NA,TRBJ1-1,CASSHTPRNTEAFF
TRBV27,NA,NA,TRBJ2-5,CASSLSGLQTQYF
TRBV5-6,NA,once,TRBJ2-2,CASSFNLNTGELFF
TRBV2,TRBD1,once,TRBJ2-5,CASSRSGQGAPQYF
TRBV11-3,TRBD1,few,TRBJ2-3,CASSARSQGAADTQYF
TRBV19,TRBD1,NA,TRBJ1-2,CASSIRRTGDNYGYTF
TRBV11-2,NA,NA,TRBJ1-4,CASSPGLSTEKLFF
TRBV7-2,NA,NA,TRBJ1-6,CASSMSLSYNSPLHF
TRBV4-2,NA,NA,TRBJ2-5,CASSRGGQGPGASGVETQYF
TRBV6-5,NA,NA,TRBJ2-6,CASSALAGANVLTF
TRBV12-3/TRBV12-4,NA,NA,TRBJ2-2,CASSLFRTGELFF
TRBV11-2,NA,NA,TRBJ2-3,CASSLGNTDTQYF
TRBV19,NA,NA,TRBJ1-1,CASSRLGDTEAFF
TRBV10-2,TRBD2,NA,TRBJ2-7,CASATQLAGVDYEQYF
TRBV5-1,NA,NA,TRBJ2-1,CASSLPRLDYNEQFF
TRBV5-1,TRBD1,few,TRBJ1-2,CASSPTTGSDYGYTF
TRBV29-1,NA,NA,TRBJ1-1,CSVRGARATEAFF
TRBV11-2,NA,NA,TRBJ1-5,CASSLRGGQPQHF
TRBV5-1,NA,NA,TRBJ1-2,CASSGEYGYTF
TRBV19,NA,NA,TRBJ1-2,CATKMSTVSYGYTF